This T cell receptor (beta chain) was sequenced in a study of metastatic and nonmetastatic thyroid tumors. For the study at large: Comparative analysis of repertoires was undertaken across blood and tumor or nodule tissue obtained from malignant and benign thyroid patients.

None of the patients had undergone any treatment ahead of thyroid surgery. Original processing methods: Clinicopathological groups of papillary thyroid cancer showed CDR3 differences that were used to build a distant-metastasis classifier. From the PCR reads, TCRdb re-called clones with MiXCR. The V and J calls shown here were made by TCRdb, not taken from the authors' results. Of 7,500 to 10,000 clones listed, roughly 9.7% are singletons. Study conclusions and caveats: Within blood and tumor, benign nodules reportedly had significantly lower TCR beta diversity than malignant thyroid tumors did.

This clone is labeled as medium-sized. Its cognate antigen is unknown. The ends were cut back, 6 bases at V and 5 bases at J, with 13 bases in the middle. CDR1 MDHEN and CDR2 SYDVKM come from the germline V gene. The CDR3 contains 14 residues. This chain connects TRBV28 to TRBJ2-2, with D unresolved. Sequencing input: tumor tissue. This clonotype originated in a female donor with papillary thyroid cancer or a benign thyroid nodule (not recorded which). Some clones in this sample may be carry-over from other donors' samples. This chain's CDR3 is CASSPPKITGELFF. The CDR3 coding sequence is TGTGCCAGCAGCCCGCCTAAGATAACCGGGGAGCTGTTTTTT.